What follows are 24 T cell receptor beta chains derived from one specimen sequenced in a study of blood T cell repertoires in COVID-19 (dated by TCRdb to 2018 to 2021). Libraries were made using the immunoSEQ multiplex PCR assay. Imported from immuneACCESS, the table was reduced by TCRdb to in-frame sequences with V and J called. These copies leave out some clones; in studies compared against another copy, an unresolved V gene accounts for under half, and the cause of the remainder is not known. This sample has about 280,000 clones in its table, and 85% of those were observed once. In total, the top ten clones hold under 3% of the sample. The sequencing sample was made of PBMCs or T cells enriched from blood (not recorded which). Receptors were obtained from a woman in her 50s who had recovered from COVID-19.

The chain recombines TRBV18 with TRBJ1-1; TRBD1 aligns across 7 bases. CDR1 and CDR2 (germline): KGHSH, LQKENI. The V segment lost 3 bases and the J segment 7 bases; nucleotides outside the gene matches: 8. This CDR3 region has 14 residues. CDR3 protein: CASSPKQGHFEAFF. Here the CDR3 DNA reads TGTGCCAGCTCACCCAAACAGGGGCACTTTGAAGCTTTCTTT.

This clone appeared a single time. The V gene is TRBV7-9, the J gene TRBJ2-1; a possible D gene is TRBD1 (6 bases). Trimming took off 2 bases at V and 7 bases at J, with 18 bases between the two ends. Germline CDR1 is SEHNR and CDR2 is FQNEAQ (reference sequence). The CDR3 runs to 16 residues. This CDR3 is CASSLLQGRPGNEQFF. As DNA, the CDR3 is TGTGCCAGCAGCTTACTACAGGGAAGACCGGGTAATGAGCAGTTCTTC.

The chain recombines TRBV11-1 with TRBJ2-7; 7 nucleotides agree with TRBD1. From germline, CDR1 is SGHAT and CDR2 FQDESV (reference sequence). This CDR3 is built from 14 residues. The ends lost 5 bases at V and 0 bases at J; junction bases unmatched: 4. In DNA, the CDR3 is TGTGCCAGCAGCCGGGACAGCTTCTCCTACGAGCAGTACTTC. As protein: CASSRDSFSYEQYF.

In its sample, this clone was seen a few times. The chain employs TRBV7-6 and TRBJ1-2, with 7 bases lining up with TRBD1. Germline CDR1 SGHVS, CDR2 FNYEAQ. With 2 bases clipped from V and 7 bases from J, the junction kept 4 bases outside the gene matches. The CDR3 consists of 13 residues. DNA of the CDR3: TGTGCCAGCAGCTTAACAGGGGCTGGTGGCTACACCTTC. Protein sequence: CASSLTGAGGYTF.

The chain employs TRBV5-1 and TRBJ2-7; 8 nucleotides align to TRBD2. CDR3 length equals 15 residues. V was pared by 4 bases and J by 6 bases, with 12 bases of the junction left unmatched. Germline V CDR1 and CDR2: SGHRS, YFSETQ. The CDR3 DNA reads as TGCGCCAGCAGCATGGGCCATGTCGGGGGGGCCGAGCAGTACTTC. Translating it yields CASSMGHVGGAEQYF.

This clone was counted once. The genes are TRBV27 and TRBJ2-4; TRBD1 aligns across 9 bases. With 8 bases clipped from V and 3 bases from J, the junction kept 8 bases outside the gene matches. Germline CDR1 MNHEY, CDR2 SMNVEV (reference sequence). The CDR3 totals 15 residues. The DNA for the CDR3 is TGTGCCAGCCGTCTACAGGGGGCAGGCAAAAACATTCAGTACTTC. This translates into CASRLQGAGKNIQYF.

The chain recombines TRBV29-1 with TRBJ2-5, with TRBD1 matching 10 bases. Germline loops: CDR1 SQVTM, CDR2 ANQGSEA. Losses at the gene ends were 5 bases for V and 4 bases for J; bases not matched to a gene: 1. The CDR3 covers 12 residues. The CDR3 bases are TGCAGCGTTAGGGACAGGGGAGAGACCCAGTACTTC. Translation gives CSVRDRGETQYF.

The CDR3 here is CASSVGVSGSGSFDEQYF. CDR3 nucleotides: TGTGCCAGCAGCGTAGGGGTATCCGGTAGCGGGAGTTTCGACGAGCAGTACTTC. The chain recombines TRBV9 with TRBJ2-7; 9 nucleotides match TRBD2. J gave up 5 bases and V 0 bases, and 15 bases lay outside the gene matches. The CDR3 extends over 18 amino acids. CDR1 is SGDLS, CDR2 YYNGEE, per germline.

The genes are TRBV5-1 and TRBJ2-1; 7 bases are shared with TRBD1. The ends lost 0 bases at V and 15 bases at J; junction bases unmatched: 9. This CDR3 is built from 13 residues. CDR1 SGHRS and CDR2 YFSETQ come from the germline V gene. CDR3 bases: TGCGCCAGCAGCTTGGATTACTGGACAGGAAGGTTCTTC. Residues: CASSLDYWTGRFF.

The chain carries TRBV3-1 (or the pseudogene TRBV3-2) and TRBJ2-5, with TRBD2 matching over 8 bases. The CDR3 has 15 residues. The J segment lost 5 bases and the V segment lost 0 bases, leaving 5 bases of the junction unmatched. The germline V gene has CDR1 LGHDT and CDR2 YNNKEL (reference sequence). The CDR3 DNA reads TGTGCCAGCAGCCAAGATGGGACTAGGCACGAGACCCAGTACTTC. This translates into CASSQDGTRHETQYF.

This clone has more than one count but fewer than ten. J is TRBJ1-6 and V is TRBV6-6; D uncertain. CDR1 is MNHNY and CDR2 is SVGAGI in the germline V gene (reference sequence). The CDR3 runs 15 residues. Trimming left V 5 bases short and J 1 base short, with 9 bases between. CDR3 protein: CASSVRSSYNSPLHF. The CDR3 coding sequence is TGTGCCAGCAGTGTGAGAAGTTCCTATAATTCACCCCTCCACTTT.

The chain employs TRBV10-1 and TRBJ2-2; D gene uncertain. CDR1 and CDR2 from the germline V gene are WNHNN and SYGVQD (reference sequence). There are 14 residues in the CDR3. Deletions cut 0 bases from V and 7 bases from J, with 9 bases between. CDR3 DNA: TGCGCCAGCAGTGAGTCGAGCATTTACGGGGAGCTGTTTTTT. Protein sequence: CASSESSIYGELFF.

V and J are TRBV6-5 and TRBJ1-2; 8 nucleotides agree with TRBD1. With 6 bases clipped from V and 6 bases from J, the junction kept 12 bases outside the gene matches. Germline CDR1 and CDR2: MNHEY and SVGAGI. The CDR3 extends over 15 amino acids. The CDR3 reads CASSAKKTGGDGYTF. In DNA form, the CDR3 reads TGTGCCAGCAGCGCTAAAAAAACAGGGGGGGATGGCTACACCTTC.

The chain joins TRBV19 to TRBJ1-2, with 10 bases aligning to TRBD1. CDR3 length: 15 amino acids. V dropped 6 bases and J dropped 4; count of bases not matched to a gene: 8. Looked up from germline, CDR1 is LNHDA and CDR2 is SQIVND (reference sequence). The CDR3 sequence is CASRTGGPTIYGYTF. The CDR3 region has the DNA TGTGCCAGTAGGACAGGGGGCCCCACAATCTATGGCTACACCTTC.

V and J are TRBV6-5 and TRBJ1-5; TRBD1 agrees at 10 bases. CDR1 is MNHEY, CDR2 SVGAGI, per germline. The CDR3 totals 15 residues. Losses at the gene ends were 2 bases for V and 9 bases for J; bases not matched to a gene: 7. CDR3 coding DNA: TGTGCCAGCAGTTACGGCGGGGACAGGGGTACGCCCCAGCATTTT. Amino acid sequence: CASSYGGDRGTPQHF.

The CDR3 DNA is TGTGCCAGCCCCCCCGCAGGGGCGCCGCCAGATACGCAGTATTTT. Protein sequence: CASPPAGAPPDTQYF. This chain links TRBV19 with TRBJ2-3, with D possibly TRBD1 on 6 matching bases. V was cut by 9 bases and J by 4 bases, with 20 bases left in between. Germline CDR1 is LNHDA and CDR2 is SQIVND (reference sequence). This CDR3 comprises 15 residues.

The CDR3 bases are TGTGCCAGCTCACCACCGGAGACAGGCCGGGATGAAAAACTGTTTTTT. Its protein product is CASSPPETGRDEKLFF. The chain has TRBV18 and TRBJ1-4, with TRBD1 as a possible D gene (6 bases). V lost 0 bases and J lost 6, with 14 bases in between. The CDR3 is 16 residues long. Looked up from germline, CDR1 is KGHSH and CDR2 is LQKENI. Full variable domain (outside the CDR3, taken from reference TRBV18 and TRBJ1-4): NAGVMQNPRHLVRRRGQEARLRCSPMKGHSHVYWYRQLPEEGLKFMVYLQKENIIDESGMPKERFSAEFPKEGPSILRIQQVVRGDSAAYFCASSPPETGRDEKLFFGSGTQLSVL.

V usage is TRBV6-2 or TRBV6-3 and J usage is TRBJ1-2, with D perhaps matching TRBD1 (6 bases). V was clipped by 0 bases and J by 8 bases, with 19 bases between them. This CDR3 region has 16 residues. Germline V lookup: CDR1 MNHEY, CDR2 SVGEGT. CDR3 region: CASSYSPAPGVGGYTF. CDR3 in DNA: TGTGCCAGCAGTTACTCCCCCGCTCCAGGGGTAGGGGGCTACACCTTC.

DNA for the CDR3: TGTGCCAGCAGCTTAGGGGGAGGGCCGGCCTACGAGCAGTACTTC. Translating it yields CASSLGGGPAYEQYF. V gene TRBV27 combines with J gene TRBJ2-7; D perhaps matches TRBD2 (7 bases). The CDR3 is 15 residues long. Germline CDR1 reads MNHEY; CDR2 reads SMNVEV (reference sequence). The V and J ends lost 6 bases and 2 bases respectively, with 17 bases between them.

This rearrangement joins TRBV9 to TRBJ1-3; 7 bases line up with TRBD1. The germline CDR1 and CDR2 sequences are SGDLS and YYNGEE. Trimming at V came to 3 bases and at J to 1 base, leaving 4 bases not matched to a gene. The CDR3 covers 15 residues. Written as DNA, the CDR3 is TGTGCCAGCAGCGCCCAGGGGGTATCTGGAAACACCATATATTTT. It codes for CASSAQGVSGNTIYF.

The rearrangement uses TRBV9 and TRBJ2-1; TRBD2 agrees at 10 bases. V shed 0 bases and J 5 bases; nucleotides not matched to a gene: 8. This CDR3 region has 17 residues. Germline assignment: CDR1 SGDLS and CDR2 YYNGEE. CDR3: CASSVVGAGGLDNEQFF. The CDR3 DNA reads TGTGCCAGCAGCGTAGTGGGAGCGGGGGGGTTAGACAATGAGCAGTTCTTC.

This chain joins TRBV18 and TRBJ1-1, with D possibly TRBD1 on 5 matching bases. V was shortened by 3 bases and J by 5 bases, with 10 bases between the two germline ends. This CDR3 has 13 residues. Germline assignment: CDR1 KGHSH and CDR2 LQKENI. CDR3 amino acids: CASSPRVGTEAFF. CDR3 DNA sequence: TGTGCCAGCTCACCCAGGGTAGGGACTGAAGCTTTCTTT.

The CDR3 nucleotides are TGTGCCAGCAGCTTAGTCGGATGGACTAGCGGGTATTTGGACAATGAGCAGTTCTTC. Translating gives CASSLVGWTSGYLDNEQFF. The rearrangement uses TRBV11-2 and TRBJ2-1; 11 nucleotides align to TRBD2. Trimming cost V 1 base and J 5 bases; bases outside gene matches: 13. The CDR3 runs to 19 residues. Germline-derived CDR1 and CDR2 are SGHAT and FQNNGV.

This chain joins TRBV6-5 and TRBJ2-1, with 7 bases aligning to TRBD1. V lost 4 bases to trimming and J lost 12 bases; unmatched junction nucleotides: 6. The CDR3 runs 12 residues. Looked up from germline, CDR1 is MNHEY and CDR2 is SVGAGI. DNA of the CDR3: TGTGCCAGCAGTTCCAACAGGGGTGGGCAGTTCTTC. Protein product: CASSSNRGGQFF.